A selection of T cell receptor beta chains follows, all from one sample in a study of shared clonotypes between healthy human individuals. The method was immunoSEQ multiplex PCR; TCRdb's version includes in-frame clones alone and lacks a portion of them. Among roughly 2.5 million clones, more than 80% were seen once, and the ten largest hold 0.13% to 0.15%. Sequenced material: naive CD4+ T cells sorted from blood. Receptors were obtained from a man younger than 30 in good health. Each CDR3 is given with its conserved first and last residue. A D gene is named only where the DNA matches it firmly. Expanded clones get a size class; other rows say once, few or many, or leave the size out.

size	D	V	J	CDR3	DNA
.	TRBD1	TRBV29-1	TRBJ2-7	CSARQGTYEQYF	TGCAGCGCGAGACAGGGGACCTACGAGCAGTACTTC
few	.	TRBV19	TRBJ1-1	CASTLRGNTEAFF	TGTGCCAGTACCTTACGGGGGAACACTGAAGCTTTCTTT
.	TRBD2	TRBV4-1	TRBJ2-1	CASSQVLAGGPYEQFF	TGCGCCAGCAGCCAAGTGTTAGCGGGGGGGCCGTATGAGCAGTTCTTC
.	TRBD2	TRBV2	TRBJ2-1	CASRDSGTRSYNEQFF	TGTGCCAGCAGGGATAGCGGGACGCGCTCCTACAATGAGCAGTTCTTC
.	.	TRBV27	TRBJ1-5	CASGRAGNQPQHF	TGTGCCAGCGGCCGGGCGGGCAATCAGCCCCAGCATTTT
.	.	TRBV5-4	TRBJ2-6	CASSLNGANVLTF	TGTGCCAGCAGCTTAAATGGGGCCAACGTCCTGACTTTC
.	TRBD1	TRBV11-2	TRBJ1-1	CASSNSLQGTEAFF	TGTGCCAGCAGCAACAGCTTACAGGGGACTGAAGCTTTCTTT
.	.	TRBV4-3	TRBJ2-2	CASSRGFSTGELFF	TGCGCCAGCAGCCGCGGATTTTCCACCGGGGAGCTGTTTTTT
.	.	TRBV5-1	TRBJ2-1	CASSSQYNEQFF	TGCGCCAGCAGCTCCCAATACAATGAGCAGTTCTTC
.	TRBD1	TRBV10-2	TRBJ2-4	CASSQGAWGNIQYF	TGCGCCAGCAGCCAGGGGGCGTGGGGGAACATTCAGTACTTC
.	.	TRBV5-5	TRBJ2-7	CASSQPGSWSYEQYF	TGTGCCAGCAGCCAGCCCGGGAGTTGGTCCTACGAGCAGTACTTC
few	.	TRBV7-2	TRBJ2-7	CASSLVGRNYEQYF	TGTGCCAGCAGCTTAGTGGGACGGAACTACGAGCAGTACTTC
.	.	TRBV6-5	TRBJ2-2	CASTHLNTGELFF	TGTGCCAGCACCCACTTGAACACCGGGGAGCTGTTTTTT
.	.	TRBV11-2	TRBJ1-6	CASSSQGFTLHF	TGTGCCAGCAGTTCTCAGGGATTCACCCTCCACTTT
.	TRBD2	TRBV19	TRBJ2-1	CASSRSAGGWNEQFF	TGTGCCAGTAGCCGTTCAGCGGGAGGGTGGAATGAGCAGTTCTTC
.	TRBD1	TRBV18	TRBJ2-7	CASSPSGQGSTYEQYF	TGTGCCAGCTCACCTTCGGGACAGGGATCAACCTACGAGCAGTACTTC
.	.	TRBV10-2	TRBJ1-5	CASRPGTADQPQHF	TGCGCCAGCAGACCCGGGACGGCGGATCAGCCCCAGCATTTT
.	TRBD1	TRBV28	TRBJ2-7	CASSFTGTVYEQYF	TGTGCCAGCAGTTTCACCGGGACAGTTTACGAGCAGTACTTC
once	.	TRBV28	TRBJ2-2	CASSFFPRGTGELFF	TGTGCCAGCAGTTTTTTCCCCCGTGGCACCGGGGAGCTGTTTTTT
.	.	TRBV19	TRBJ1-4	CASSIGRTATNEKLFF	TGTGCCAGTAGTATAGGAAGGACAGCAACTAATGAAAAACTGTTTTTT
.	.	TRBV5-4	TRBJ2-5	CASSRDPRETQYF	TGTGCCAGCAGCCGGGACCCTCGGGAGACCCAGTACTTC
.	.	TRBV27	TRBJ1-2	CASSLRVGYGYTF	TGTGCCAGCAGTTTACGGGTAGGGTATGGCTACACCTTC
once	.	TRBV7-9	TRBJ2-7	CASSLGKGGQFYEQYF	TGTGCCAGCAGCTTAGGAAAAGGTGGGCAGTTCTACGAGCAGTACTTC
.	.	TRBV28	TRBJ2-5	CASLESGRQETQYF	TGTGCCAGCCTCGAATCGGGACGCCAAGAGACCCAGTACTTC
.	.	TRBV25-1	TRBJ1-3	CASSETTGGGYSGNTIYF	TGTGCCAGCAGTGAAACAACAGGAGGGGGGTACTCTGGAAACACCATATATTTT
.	TRBD2	TRBV6-4	TRBJ2-1	CASSDLAGSGEQFF	TGTGCCAGCAGTGACCTAGCGGGATCGGGTGAGCAGTTCTTC
.	TRBD1	TRBV27	TRBJ2-7	CASSYRGRAYEQYF	TGTGCCAGCAGCTACAGGGGTAGGGCCTACGAGCAGTACTTC
.	.	TRBV19	TRBJ1-4	CASSRGDVPEKLFF	TGTGCCAGTAGTAGGGGTGACGTCCCTGAAAAACTGTTTTTT
.	TRBD2	TRBV5-1	TRBJ2-1	CASSPSTSASSYNEQFF	TGCGCCAGCAGCCCATCGACTAGCGCGAGCTCCTACAATGAGCAGTTCTTC
few	.	TRBV6-5	TRBJ1-1	CASNRANTEAFF	TGTGCCAGCAACAGGGCGAACACTGAAGCTTTCTTT
.	.	TRBV5-1	TRBJ2-6	CASSPQLSSGANVLTF	TGCGCCAGCAGCCCACAACTCAGCTCTGGGGCCAACGTCCTGACTTTC
.	.	TRBV7-2	TRBJ1-4	CASSSQGTNEKLFF	TGTGCCAGCAGCTCGCAGGGAACTAATGAAAAACTGTTTTTT
.	.	TRBV5-4	TRBJ1-2	CASSIDSPYGYTF	TGTGCCAGCAGCATAGACAGCCCCTATGGCTACACCTTC
.	.	TRBV25-1	TRBJ2-1	CASAPGLESGNEQFF	TGTGCCAGCGCCCCGGGACTTGAGAGTGGGAATGAGCAGTTCTTC
.	TRBD2	TRBV2	TRBJ2-1	CASILRTSGTNEQFF	TGTGCCAGCATTTTGAGGACTAGCGGTACCAATGAGCAGTTCTTC
.	TRBD2	TRBV4-1	TRBJ2-1	CASSLGWAAGVHNEQFF	TGCGCCAGCAGCCTAGGTTGGGCGGCGGGGGTCCACAATGAGCAGTTCTTC
.	TRBD1	TRBV18	TRBJ2-3	CASSIIPGQITDTQYF	TGTGCCAGCTCAATAATCCCGGGACAGATTACAGATACGCAGTATTTT
.	.	TRBV18	TRBJ2-5	CASSRANQETQYF	TGTGCCAGCTCACGGGCAAACCAAGAGACCCAGTACTTC
.	.	TRBV2	TRBJ2-7	CASSEAPPPYEQYF	TGTGCCAGCAGTGAAGCCCCACCGCCCTACGAGCAGTACTTC
.	.	TRBV19	TRBJ1-2	CASSIGGTLLGYTF	TGTGCCAGTAGTATAGGAGGCACCCTGCTGGGCTACACCTTC
.	.	TRBV10-1	TRBJ2-2	CASSERNTGELFF	TGCGCCAGCAGTGAGAGGAACACCGGGGAGCTGTTTTTT
.	.	TRBV10-3	TRBJ2-3	CAISESFLTDTQYF	TGTGCCATCAGTGAGTCGTTCTTGACAGATACGCAGTATTTT
.	TRBD1	TRBV5-1	TRBJ2-7	CASGSPGQGLYEQYF	TGCGCCAGCGGCTCGCCGGGACAGGGGCTATACGAGCAGTACTTC
.	.	TRBV5-1	TRBJ2-2	CASSLEAFANTGELFF	TGCGCCAGCAGCTTGGAGGCATTCGCGAACACCGGGGAGCTGTTTTTT
.	TRBD2	TRBV2	TRBJ2-5	CASSEGGGAGETQYF	TGTGCCAGCAGTGAAGGCGGGGGGGCCGGGGAGACCCAGTACTTC
.	.	TRBV30	TRBJ2-2	CAWSKEMGGELFF	TGTGCCTGGAGTAAGGAAATGGGCGGGGAGCTGTTTTTT
.	TRBD1	TRBV18	TRBJ1-2	CASSPPDRDGYGYTF	TGTGCCAGCTCACCACCAGACAGGGACGGCTATGGCTACACCTTC
few	.	TRBV13	TRBJ1-2	CASSLVGATNYGYTF	TGTGCCAGCAGCTTAGTGGGGGCCACTAACTATGGCTACACCTTC
.	TRBD1	TRBV6-6	TRBJ2-7	CASSKPGTGNEQYF	TGTGCCAGCAGTAAACCCGGGACAGGGAACGAGCAGTACTTC
.	TRBD1	TRBV6-5	TRBJ2-7	CASSLDREDEQYF	TGTGCCAGCAGCCTTGACAGGGAAGACGAGCAGTACTTC
once	.	TRBV6-5	TRBJ1-5	CASRQGAGQPQHF	TGTGCCAGCAGACAAGGGGCAGGCCAGCCCCAGCATTTT
once	.	TRBV11-2	TRBJ2-7	CASSLDSVGEQYF	TGTGCCAGCAGCTTAGATTCCGTGGGGGAGCAGTACTTC
.	.	TRBV9	TRBJ2-2	CASTDWSTGELFF	TGTGCCAGCACCGATTGGAGCACCGGGGAGCTGTTTTTT
once	.	TRBV6-1	TRBJ1-3	CASSEDPLAYGGNTIYF	TGTGCCAGCAGTGAAGACCCCCTCGCCTATGGCGGAAACACCATATATTTT
.	.	TRBV27	TRBJ2-3	CASSFSVGTQYF	TGTGCCAGCAGTTTCTCAGTTGGTACGCAGTATTTT
.	.	TRBV5-1	TRBJ1-3	CASSLASSGNTIYF	TGCGCCAGCAGCTTGGCTAGCTCTGGAAACACCATATATTTT
.	.	TRBV5-4	TRBJ1-2	CASSRGAGNYGYTF	TGTGCCAGCAGCCGTGGCGCAGGGAACTATGGCTACACCTTC
.	.	TRBV18	TRBJ1-4	CASSPAQGSEKLFF	TGTGCCAGCTCACCAGCACAGGGAAGTGAAAAACTGTTTTTT
.	TRBD1	TRBV19	TRBJ2-7	CASRQGASFSYEQYF	TGTGCCAGTAGACAGGGGGCGAGTTTCTCCTACGAGCAGTACTTC